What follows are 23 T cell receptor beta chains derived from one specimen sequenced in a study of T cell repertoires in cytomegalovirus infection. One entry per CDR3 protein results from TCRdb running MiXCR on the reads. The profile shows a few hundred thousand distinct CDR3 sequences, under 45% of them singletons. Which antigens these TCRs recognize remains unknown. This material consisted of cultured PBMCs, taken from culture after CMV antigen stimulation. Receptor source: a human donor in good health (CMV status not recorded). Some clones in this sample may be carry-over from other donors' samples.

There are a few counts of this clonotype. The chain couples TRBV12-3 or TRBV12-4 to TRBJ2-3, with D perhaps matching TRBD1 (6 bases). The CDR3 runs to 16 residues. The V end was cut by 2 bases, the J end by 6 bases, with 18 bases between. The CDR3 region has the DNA TGTGCCAGCAGTTTAAAGTACAACAGGGCAAGGGATACGCAGTATTTT. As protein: CASSLKYNRARDTQYF.

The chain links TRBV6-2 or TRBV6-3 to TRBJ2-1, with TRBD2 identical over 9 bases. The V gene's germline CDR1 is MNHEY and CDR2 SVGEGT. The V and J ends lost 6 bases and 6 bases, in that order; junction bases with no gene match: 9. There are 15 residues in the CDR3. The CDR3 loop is CASRIRLAAINEQFF. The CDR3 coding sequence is TGTGCCAGCAGAATCCGACTAGCGGCAATCAATGAGCAGTTCTTC.

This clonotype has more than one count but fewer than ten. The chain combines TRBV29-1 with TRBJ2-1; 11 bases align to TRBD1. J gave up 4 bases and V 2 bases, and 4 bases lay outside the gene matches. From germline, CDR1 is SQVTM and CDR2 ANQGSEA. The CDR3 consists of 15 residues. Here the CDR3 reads CSVEWTGGRYNEQFF. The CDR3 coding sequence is TGCAGCGTTGAATGGACAGGGGGCAGATACAATGAGCAGTTCTTC.

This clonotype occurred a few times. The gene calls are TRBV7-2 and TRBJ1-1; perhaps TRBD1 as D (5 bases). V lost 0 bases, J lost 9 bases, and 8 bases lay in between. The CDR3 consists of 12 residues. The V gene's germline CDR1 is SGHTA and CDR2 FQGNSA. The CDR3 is CASSLAHRQAFF. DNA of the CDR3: TGTGCCAGCAGCTTAGCGCACAGGCAAGCTTTCTTT.

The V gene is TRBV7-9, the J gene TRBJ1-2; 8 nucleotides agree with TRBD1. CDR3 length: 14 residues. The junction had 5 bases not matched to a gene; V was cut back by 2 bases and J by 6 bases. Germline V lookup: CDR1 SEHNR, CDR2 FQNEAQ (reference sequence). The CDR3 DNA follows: TGTGCCAGCAGCTTAAGGGACAGGCACAATGGCTACACCTTC. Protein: CASSLRDRHNGYTF.

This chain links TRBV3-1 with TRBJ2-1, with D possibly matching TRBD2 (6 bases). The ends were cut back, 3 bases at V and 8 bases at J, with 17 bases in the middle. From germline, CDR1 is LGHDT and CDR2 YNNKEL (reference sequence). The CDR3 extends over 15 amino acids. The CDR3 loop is CASSHSGKGLDEQFF. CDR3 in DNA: TGTGCCAGCAGCCATAGCGGCAAGGGGCTCGATGAGCAGTTCTTC.

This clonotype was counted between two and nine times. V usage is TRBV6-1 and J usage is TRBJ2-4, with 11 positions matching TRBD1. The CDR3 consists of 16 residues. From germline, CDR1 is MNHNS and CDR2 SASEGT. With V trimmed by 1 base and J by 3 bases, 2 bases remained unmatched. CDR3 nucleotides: TGTGCCAGCAGTGAAGGGACAGGGGGCATCAAAAACATTCAGTACTTC. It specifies CASSEGTGGIKNIQYF.

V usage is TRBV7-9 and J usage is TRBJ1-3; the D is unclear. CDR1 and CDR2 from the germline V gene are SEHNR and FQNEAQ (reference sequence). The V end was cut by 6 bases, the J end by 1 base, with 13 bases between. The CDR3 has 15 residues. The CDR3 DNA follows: TGTGCCAGCAGTACCGGACGGGTTTCTGGAAACACCATATATTTT. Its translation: CASSTGRVSGNTIYF.

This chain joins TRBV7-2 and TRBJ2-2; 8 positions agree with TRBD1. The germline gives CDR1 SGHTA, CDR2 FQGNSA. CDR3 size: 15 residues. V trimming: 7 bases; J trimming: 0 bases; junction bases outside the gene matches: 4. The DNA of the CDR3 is TGTGCCAGCACCCGACAGGGGACGAACACCGGGGAGCTGTTTTTT. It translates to CASTRQGTNTGELFF.

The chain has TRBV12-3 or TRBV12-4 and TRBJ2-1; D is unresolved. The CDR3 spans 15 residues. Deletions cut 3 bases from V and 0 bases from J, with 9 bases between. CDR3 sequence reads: CASSFAHSSYNEQFF. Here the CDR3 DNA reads TGTGCCAGCAGTTTTGCCCATTCCTCCTACAATGAGCAGTTCTTC.

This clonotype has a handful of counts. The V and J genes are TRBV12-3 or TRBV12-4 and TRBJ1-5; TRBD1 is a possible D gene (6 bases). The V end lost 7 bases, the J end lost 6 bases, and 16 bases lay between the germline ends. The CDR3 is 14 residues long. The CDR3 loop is CASKRTAEGQPQHF. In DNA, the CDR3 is TGTGCCAGCAAAAGGACAGCCGAGGGTCAGCCCCAGCATTTT.

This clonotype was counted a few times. The CDR3 spells CASVRGGSNQPQHF. The DNA for the CDR3 is TGTGCCAGCGTCCGGGGGGGAAGCAATCAGCCCCAGCATTTT. The V call is TRBV12-3 or TRBV12-4, the J call TRBJ1-5; possibly TRBD1 for D (5 bases). The CDR3 is 14 amino acids. Trimming removed 8 bases from V and 1 base from J, with 12 bases in between.

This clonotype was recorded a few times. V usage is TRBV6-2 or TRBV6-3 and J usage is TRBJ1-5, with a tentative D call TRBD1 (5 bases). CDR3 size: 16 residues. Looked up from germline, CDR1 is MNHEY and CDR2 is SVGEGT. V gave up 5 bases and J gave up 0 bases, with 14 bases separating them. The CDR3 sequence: CASSGSEGNSNQPQHF. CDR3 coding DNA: TGTGCCAGCAGTGGGTCCGAGGGGAATAGCAATCAGCCCCAGCATTTT.

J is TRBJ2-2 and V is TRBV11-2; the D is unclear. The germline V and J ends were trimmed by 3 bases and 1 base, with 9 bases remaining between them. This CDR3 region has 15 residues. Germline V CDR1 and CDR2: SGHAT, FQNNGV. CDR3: CASSLRSLNTGELFF. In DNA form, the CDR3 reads TGTGCCAGCAGCTTGCGGAGCCTGAACACCGGGGAGCTGTTTTTT.

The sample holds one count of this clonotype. As DNA, the CDR3 is TGCAGTGCTAGCCAGGACACTGAAGCTTTCTTT. It codes for CSASQDTEAFF. The rearrangement links TRBV20-1 to TRBJ1-1; the D is unclear. Per the germline V gene, CDR1 is DFQATT and CDR2 is SNEGSKA (reference sequence). The V end was cut by 3 bases, the J end by 3 bases, with 5 bases between. The CDR3 runs 11 residues.

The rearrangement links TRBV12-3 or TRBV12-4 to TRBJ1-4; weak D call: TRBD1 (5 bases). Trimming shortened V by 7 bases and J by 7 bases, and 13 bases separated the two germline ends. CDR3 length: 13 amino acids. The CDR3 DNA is TGTGCCAGCACCGGGGAGCAGGGTGAAAAACTGTTTTTT. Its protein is CASTGEQGEKLFF.

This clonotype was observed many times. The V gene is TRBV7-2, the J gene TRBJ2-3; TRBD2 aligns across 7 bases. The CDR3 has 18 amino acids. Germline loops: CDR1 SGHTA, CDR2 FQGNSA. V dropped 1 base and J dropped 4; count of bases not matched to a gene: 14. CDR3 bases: TGTGCCAGCAGCTTAGTGGGTGGGAGGGCCGAGGGAGCAGATACGCAGTATTTT. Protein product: CASSLVGGRAEGADTQYF.

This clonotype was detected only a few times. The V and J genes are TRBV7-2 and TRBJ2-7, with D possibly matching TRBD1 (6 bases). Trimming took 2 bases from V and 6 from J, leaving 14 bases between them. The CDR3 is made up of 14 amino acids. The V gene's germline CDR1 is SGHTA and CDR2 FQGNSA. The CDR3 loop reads CASSLSRGRGEQYF. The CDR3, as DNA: TGTGCCAGCAGCTTATCCAGGGGAAGGGGCGAGCAGTACTTC.

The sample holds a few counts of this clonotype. CDR3 sequence: CASSFTGSYGYTF. In DNA, the CDR3 is TGTGCCAGCAGCTTTACAGGTTCCTATGGCTACACCTTC. The chain uses TRBV7-2 and TRBJ1-2; possible D gene TRBD1, 5 bases. Germline CDR1 is SGHTA and CDR2 is FQGNSA. The length of the CDR3 is 13 residues. The V and J ends lost 3 bases and 4 bases respectively, with 9 bases between them.

CDR3 coding DNA: TGTGCCACCTTGAATGGGGGCAGGGTACATCCAGAGACCCAGTACTTC. Translating it yields CATLNGGRVHPETQYF. The chain employs TRBV7-6 and TRBJ2-5; the D gene is possibly TRBD1 (6 bases). The CDR3 has 16 residues. Germline loops: CDR1 SGHVS, CDR2 FNYEAQ. Trimming took off 10 bases at V and 4 bases at J, with 25 bases between the two ends.

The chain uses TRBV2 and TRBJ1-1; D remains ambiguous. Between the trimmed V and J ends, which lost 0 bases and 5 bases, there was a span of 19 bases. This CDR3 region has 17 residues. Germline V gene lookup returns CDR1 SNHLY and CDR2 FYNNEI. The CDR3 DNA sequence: TGTGCCAGCAGTGAAGCGAAGAACCCTGACTCGGAGACTGAAGCTTTCTTT. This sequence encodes CASSEAKNPDSETEAFF.

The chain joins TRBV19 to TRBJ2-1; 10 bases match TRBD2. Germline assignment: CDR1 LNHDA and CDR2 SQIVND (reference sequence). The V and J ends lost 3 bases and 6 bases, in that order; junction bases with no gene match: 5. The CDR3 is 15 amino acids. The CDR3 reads CASSIRAGGGNEQFF. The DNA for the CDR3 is TGTGCCAGTAGTATCAGAGCGGGAGGGGGCAATGAGCAGTTCTTC.

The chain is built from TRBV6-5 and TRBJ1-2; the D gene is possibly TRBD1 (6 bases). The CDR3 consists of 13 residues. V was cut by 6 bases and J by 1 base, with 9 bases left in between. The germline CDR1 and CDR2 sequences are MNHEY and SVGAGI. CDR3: CASSTGSNYGYTF. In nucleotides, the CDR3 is TGTGCCAGCAGCACAGGGAGTAACTATGGCTACACCTTC.